These T cell receptor beta chains were read from a single sample in a study of control samples from healthy donors and cancer patients. Assay used: immunoSEQ multiplex PCR; TCRdb lists only in-frame clones, some missing. The table lists 150,000 to 200,000 clones, 90% of them singletons. Sequenced material: blood. The receptor set was obtained from a woman between 45 and 60 years old in good health. Each CDR3 is given with its conserved first and last residue. The D gene is left open where the match is weak. Clone size is not always given. Where it is, it says once, few, many or a class for expanded clones.

clone_size	v_call	j_call	d_call	cdr3_nt	cdr3_aa
-	TRBV28	TRBJ2-2	-	TGTGCCAGCAGTTTACTCAGTGGCGTTTTCGGGGAGCTGTTTTTT	CASSLLSGVFGELFF
-	TRBV9	TRBJ1-3	-	TGTGCCAGCAGCGGAAGGACGGGGGGGGAGAGTGGAAACACCATATATTTT	CASSGRTGGESGNTIYF
once	TRBV6-5	TRBJ2-7	TRBD2	TGTGCCAGCAGAGGGGGTAGCGGGGTCCCCTACGAGCAGTACTTC	CASRGGSGVPYEQYF
-	TRBV3-1/TRBV3-2	TRBJ2-5	-	TGTGCCAGCAGCCCTTACCACCAAAGGGAGACCCAGTACTTC	CASSPYHQRETQYF
-	TRBV29-1	TRBJ2-7	TRBD2	TGCAGCGTCGACGGACCTAGCGGGAGTACCGAGCAGTACTTC	CSVDGPSGSTEQYF
once	TRBV5-6	TRBJ1-4	-	TGTGCCAGCAGCTCGCCGACCTGGGCAACTAATGAAAAACTGTTTTTT	CASSSPTWATNEKLFF
-	TRBV28	TRBJ1-3	-	TGTGCCAGCAGTTTGCGGGGAGTTGGAGGAAACACCATATATTTT	CASSLRGVGGNTIYF
-	TRBV5-1	TRBJ2-3	-	TGCGCCAGCAGGAGTTCGGACAGCCACACAGATACGCAGTATTTT	CASRSSDSHTDTQYF
-	TRBV24-1	TRBJ2-1	TRBD2	TGTGCCACCAGTGACCGACTAGCGGGGGGGACGAATGAGCAGTTCTTC	CATSDRLAGGTNEQFF
once	TRBV30	TRBJ1-1	-	TGTGCCTGGGGGGGGCAAATATACACTGAAGCTTTCTTT	CAWGGQIYTEAFF
once	TRBV4-3	TRBJ2-7	-	TGCGCCAGCAGCCAAGAGCCACTAGTTGCCGAGCAGTACTTC	CASSQEPLVAEQYF
-	TRBV5-1	TRBJ1-2	-	TGCGCCAGCAGCTTGGATCCTACTTCCTATGGCTACACCTTC	CASSLDPTSYGYTF
-	TRBV7-2	TRBJ2-7	-	TGTGCCAGCGTCGGAGTGGGCGAGCAGTACTTC	CASVGVGEQYF
-	TRBV7-8	TRBJ2-5	-	TGTGCCAGCAGGAATTTAGCGGAAGAGACCCAGTACTTC	CASRNLAEETQYF
-	TRBV27	TRBJ1-2	-	TGTGCCAGCAGTTCGGGGGCGATTGGGGGCTACACCTTC	CASSSGAIGGYTF
-	TRBV7-9	TRBJ2-5	-	TGTGCCAGCAGCTTTAATTTGCGGTACGAGACCCAGTACTTC	CASSFNLRYETQYF
-	TRBV24-1	TRBJ2-3	-	TGTGCCACCAGTGATTTTCTGTGGGGTGGCACAGATACGCAGTATTTT	CATSDFLWGGTDTQYF
-	TRBV4-1	TRBJ1-4	-	TGCGCCAGCAGCCCAGGGGCAGGTCATGAAAAACTGTTTTTT	CASSPGAGHEKLFF
few	TRBV5-1	TRBJ1-5	-	TGCGCCAGCAGCTTGGGAAGTCGTCCCAATCAGCCCCAGCATTTT	CASSLGSRPNQPQHF
-	TRBV28	TRBJ1-1	TRBD1	TGTGCCAGCAGTGAAACAGGGGGGTTTACTGAAGCTTTCTTT	CASSETGGFTEAFF
-	TRBV28	TRBJ1-1	-	TGTGCCAGCAGTTCCCTCATGAACACTGAAGCTTTCTTT	CASSSLMNTEAFF
-	TRBV7-6	TRBJ2-2	TRBD1	TGTGCCAGCAGCTTACTTACCCAGGGGGAAGTCGGGGAGCTGTTTTTT	CASSLLTQGEVGELFF
-	TRBV28	TRBJ2-5	TRBD1	TGTGCCAGCAGGACCTCACAGGGGATGGAGACCCAGTACTTC	CASRTSQGMETQYF
-	TRBV15	TRBJ1-5	TRBD1	TGTGCCACCAGCAGTCAGGGGGTTAGCAATCAGCCCCAGCATTTT	CATSSQGVSNQPQHF
-	TRBV7-6	TRBJ2-1	TRBD2	TGTGCCAGCACCCTCGCAGCGGGGGGCACCTCTGAGCAGTTCTTC	CASTLAAGGTSEQFF
-	TRBV5-5	TRBJ2-2	-	TGTGCCAGCAGCTTGCACCTAGCGACGAACACCGGGGAGCTGTTTTTT	CASSLHLATNTGELFF
-	TRBV21-1	TRBJ2-7	-	TGTGCCAGCAGCAAAGTTATTAACGGGGACAGCTCCTACGAGCAGTACTTC	CASSKVINGDSSYEQYF
-	TRBV7-2	TRBJ1-2	-	TGTGCCAGCAGCATCTGGACGGAGATCACCTTC	CASSIWTEITF
-	TRBV5-1	TRBJ2-5	TRBD2	TGCGCCAGCAGCCGGGACTACTTGTACCAAGAGACCCAGTACTTC	CASSRDYLYQETQYF
-	TRBV5-5	TRBJ2-3	-	TGTGCCAGCAGCCGCGGACAGAGAACAGATACGCAGTATTTT	CASSRGQRTDTQYF
-	TRBV28	TRBJ2-1	TRBD2	TGTGCCAGCATCCCACTAGCGCCCCGGGGTGAGCAGTTCTTC	CASIPLAPRGEQFF
-	TRBV7-3	TRBJ2-2	TRBD2	TGTGCCAGCAGCTCCCGGACTAGCGGGAACACCGGGGAGCTGTTTTTT	CASSSRTSGNTGELFF
-	TRBV19	TRBJ1-6	-	TGTGCCAGTAGTACCCAGGGGCTAACGTATTCACCCCTCCACTTT	CASSTQGLTYSPLHF
-	TRBV7-2	TRBJ1-2	TRBD1	TGTGCCAGCAGCTTAGGACAGGGAGTCGTTGGCTACACCTTC	CASSLGQGVVGYTF
-	TRBV7-2	TRBJ2-2	-	TGTGCCAGCAGCTTCAGCTCATCCGGGGAGCTGTTTTTT	CASSFSSSGELFF
few	TRBV9	TRBJ2-7	-	TGTGCCAGCAGCGTATTCCCTACCGGTGACACGGGCGAGCAGTACTTC	CASSVFPTGDTGEQYF
-	TRBV4-3	TRBJ2-1	TRBD2	TGCGCCAGCAGCCAAGCTCTAGCGGGGGGGATGGATGAGCAGTTCTTC	CASSQALAGGMDEQFF
-	TRBV18	TRBJ2-7	-	TGTGCCAGCTCACAAACTATAGGTCTCTACGAGCAGTACTTC	CASSQTIGLYEQYF
-	TRBV5-6	TRBJ2-3	TRBD1	TGTGCCAGCAGCTCGCAAGGGACAGGGTGGACAGATACGCAGTATTTT	CASSSQGTGWTDTQYF
-	TRBV30	TRBJ2-7	TRBD1	TGTGCTTTTCGCTCCGGGACAGGGAGGTACGAGCAGTACTTC	CAFRSGTGRYEQYF
-	TRBV5-1	TRBJ1-1	TRBD1	TGCGCCAGCCGAGTCGGGCAGGGGGTGGATCCTGAAGCTTTCTTT	CASRVGQGVDPEAFF